This T cell receptor (beta chain) was sequenced in a study of blood T cells in healthy people across ages (dated by TCRdb to between 2014 and 2017). Background on the whole study: In model experiments, roughly one uniquely barcoded TCR beta cDNA molecule per two T cells was captured by template switching. The donors were split into four age groups: young (average 16 years), middle-aged (about 40), aged (more than 55) and long-lived (over 75). Age-related changes in TCR beta repertoire diversity were measured in the study by deep sequencing normalized with unique cDNA molecular identifiers. To avoid experimental bias, donors of different ages were spread randomly across the sequencing lanes. For two donors (one aged 18 to 30 and one aged 80 or older), the study analyzed two additional independent replicas of 1 million unique cDNA reads from the same blood draw. Study-wide findings and limitations: The percentage of naive T cells measured by flow cytometry correlated strongly with observed TCR beta diversity. Compared with the aged group, the long-lived group had more naive CD4+ T cells, fewer expanded clones and increased TCR diversity, suggesting age selection. Observed TCR beta diversity per million T cells fell roughly linearly with age, and a significant reduction was already apparent by age about 38. Because the CMV infection status of the donors was unknown, age-related changes in expanded clonotypes may potentially have been confounded. Conclusive comparison of naive and antigen-experienced compartments was prevented by the profiling of bulk unsorted PBMCs. Estimates of total diversity based on one million sequenced T cells were regarded as lower bounds and as underestimates.

The roughly 39 donors, aged about 6 to 95 years, were systemically healthy Caucasian individuals from Russia. Approximately 11 milliliters of peripheral blood were drawn from each donor into EDTA-treated Vacutainer tubes. Ficoll-Paque density-gradient centrifugation was used to isolate PBMCs, with at least 6.5 million per sample. Trizol reagent was used to extract total RNA from the PBMCs, yielding at least 6 micrograms per sample. Naive CD45RAhigh/CD27high T cell percentages were measured by flow cytometry on a PBMC aliquot from every donor. The CDR1 and CDR2 encoded by the germline V gene are KGHSH and LQKENI. The CDR3 runs 12 residues from the cysteine to the phenylalanine. The retained sequence is limited to the CDR3, 36 bases, with the frame set at the first base. The trim is 0 bases for V and 7 bases for J, with a gap of 7 bases between the germline ends. Receptors were amplified or captured by 5' RACE. Sequencer: Illumina HiSeq 2500. A second PCR of roughly 7 to 12 cycles was run with a J-beta primer mix and a sample-barcoded 5' primer. Each TCR beta cDNA molecule received a unique molecular identifier from a template-switch 5' adaptor carrying 12 random nucleotides. At least 3 million CDR3-containing paired-end reads were obtained from each sample. First-strand cDNA was synthesized from all RNA with the Mint cDNA synthesis kit, primed by a TRBC-specific oligonucleotide. Following uracil-DNA glycosylase treatment, all cDNA underwent a first 18-cycle PCR with the universal primers M1SS and BC2_uni_R. Concerning the study's data processing: Normalization of each sample was performed by random selection of 1 million high-quality reads, each carrying a distinct molecular identifier. Instead of being binned into consensus sequences, reads with shared molecular identifiers were discarded. MiTCR, set to a Q25 quality threshold and the strictest error-elimination algorithm, was used for CDR3 identification, clonotype clustering and error correction. A nonparametric unseen species model with Euler transformation was used to estimate lower-bound total TCR beta diversity. TCRdb ran its own pipeline on the public reads, namely fastp trimming at Q25 and MiXCR clone calling, and kept in-frame beta chains. Each CDR3 protein gets just one entry, which takes the most common genes and DNA from the rows behind it. TCRdb's processing, not the authors' own work, is the source of the V and J calls. Across this sample there are over a million distinct CDR3 sequences, with 45% seen only once. The ten top clones hold around 18% of the sample.

Note on this clonotype: The clone's antigen remains unknown. The sample holds no much larger clone one base away, and base qualities are not on file.

Sequences were obtained from blood. The clonotype comes from an older woman in good health. The sequence joins TRBV18 to TRBJ2-7; confidence is insufficient to name the D gene. Read as DNA, the sequence is TGTGCCAGCTCACCACCGTTTGATGAGCAGTACTTC. This sequence encodes CASSPPFDEQYF. Supplemented by the reference TRBV18 and TRBJ2-7 proteins around the CDR3, the complete variable domain is NAGVMQNPRHLVRRRGQEARLRCSPMKGHSHVYWYRQLPEEGLKFMVYLQKENIIDESGMPKERFSAEFPKEGPSILRIQQVVRGDSAAYFCASSPPFDEQYFGPGTRLTVT.